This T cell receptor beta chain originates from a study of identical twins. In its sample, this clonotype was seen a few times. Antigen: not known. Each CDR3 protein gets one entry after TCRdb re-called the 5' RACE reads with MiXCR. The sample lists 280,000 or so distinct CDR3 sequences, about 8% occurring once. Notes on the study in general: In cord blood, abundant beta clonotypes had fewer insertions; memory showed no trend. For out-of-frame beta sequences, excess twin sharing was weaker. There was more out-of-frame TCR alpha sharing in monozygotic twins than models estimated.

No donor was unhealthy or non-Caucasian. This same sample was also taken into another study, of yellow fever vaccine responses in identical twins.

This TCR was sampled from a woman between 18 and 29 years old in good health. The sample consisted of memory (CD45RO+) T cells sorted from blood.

DNA of the CDR3: TGTGCCAGCAGAGTAAATAGCGGGAGCAGCACCGGGGAGCTGTTTTTT. Residues: CASRVNSGSSTGELFF. The chain has TRBV7-3 and TRBJ2-2, with 9 bases aligning to TRBD2. CDR1 is SGHTA and CDR2 is FQGTGA in the germline V gene. This CDR3 comprises 16 residues. V was pared by 6 bases and J by 4 bases, with 9 bases of the junction left unmatched. The full variable domain, completed using reference TRBV7-3 and TRBJ2-2, is GAGVSQTPSNKVTEKGKYVELRCDPISGHTALYWYRQSLGQGPEFLIYFQGTGAADDSGLPNDRFFAVRPEGSVSTLKIQRTERGDSAVYLCASRVNSGSSTGELFFGEGSRLTVL.